A selection of T cell receptor beta chains follows, all from one sample in a study of T-cell memory formation after mild COVID-19. Using its own MiXCR run on the 5' RACE reads, TCRdb lists one record per CDR3 protein. Here the sample spans approximately 390,000 distinct CDR3 sequences, about 17% being singletons. Sequenced sample: PBMCs or a T cell subset sorted from them (not recorded which). The source is a man aged 18 to 29 who had mild COVID-19 (a few samples of this study predate the infection). Cell type and time point are not known. Each CDR3 is given with its conserved first and last residue.

>TRBV5-1|TRBJ1-6
CASSRVGQGYSPLHF
>TRBV18|TRBJ2-5
CASSPGVVETQYF
>TRBV7-2|TRBJ1-1
CASSLSRETEAFF
>TRBV7-9|TRBJ1-3
CASSFNPISGGGNTIYF
>TRBV9|TRBJ2-2
CASSVGAGGYGELFF
>TRBV29-1|TRBJ1-1
CSVGRALEAFF
>TRBV29-1|TRBJ1-1
CSVEEGGLGTEAFF
>TRBV5-6|TRBJ1-5
CASSLHRGQPQHF
>TRBV11-2|TRBJ2-2
CASSLDYFAPDPTGELFF
>TRBV6-2/TRBV6-3|TRBJ2-5
CASSQVYGTQETQYF
>TRBV7-2|TRBJ2-1
CASSLPYGEQFF
>TRBV20-1|TRBJ2-3
CSARDSLDTQYF
>TRBV7-6|TRBJ1-3
CASSQVGFDSGNTIYF
>TRBV12-3/TRBV12-4|TRBJ2-1
CASSLGPNEQFF
>TRBV20-1|TRBJ2-5
CSATGGGEETQYF
>TRBV6-6|TRBJ1-1
CASSSPLSGGLGTEAFF
>TRBV5-1|TRBJ2-3
CASFPRGATDTQYF
>TRBV10-2|TRBJ1-1
CASSVSGTAHTEAFF
>TRBV19|TRBJ1-5
CASAPGGVRNQPQHF
>TRBV12-3/TRBV12-4|TRBJ2-7
CASRGQGDYEQYF
>TRBV28|TRBJ2-1
CASSLSLKGQFF
>TRBV7-6|TRBJ1-5
CASSLGGINSNQPQHF
>TRBV10-2|TRBJ2-3
CASSVPDRAPDTQYF
>TRBV7-9|TRBJ1-1
CASSLVGREAFF
>TRBV7-2|TRBJ1-2
CASGGLGDGYTF
>TRBV7-2|TRBJ2-5
CASSQGRGGLAQYF
>TRBV4-3|TRBJ1-3
CASSPDRVTIYF
>TRBV7-2|TRBJ2-5
CASSFYRGGQETQYF
>TRBV4-3|TRBJ2-7
CASSQDTTGGLGEQYF
>TRBV7-9|TRBJ2-5
CASSLWAQAETQYF
>TRBV12-3/TRBV12-4|TRBJ2-1
CASSPDTYNEQFF
>TRBV7-9|TRBJ2-7
CASSIDVAEQYF
>TRBV7-2|TRBJ1-1
CASSLYRGNTEAFF
>TRBV29-1|TRBJ1-1
CSVETENTEAFF
>TRBV29-1|TRBJ2-7
CSVETDRAYEQYF
>TRBV5-6|TRBJ1-2
CASSLPGQLTYGYTF
>TRBV4-1|TRBJ2-2
CASRDRAGATGELFF
>TRBV4-2|TRBJ1-2
CASRQDFSSPSEGYTF
>TRBV6-2/TRBV6-3|TRBJ2-5
CASSSRQLAGGLETQYF
>TRBV3-1|TRBJ2-3
CASSQDPVDTDTQYF
>TRBV6-5|TRBJ1-2
CASRQAGYGYTF
>TRBV6-1|TRBJ1-5
CASIRVAGRNQPQHF
>TRBV5-5|TRBJ2-1
CASSFLSGGINEQFF
>TRBV9|TRBJ2-4
CASSGGPQGELAKNIQYF
>TRBV12-3/TRBV12-4|TRBJ1-5
CASRRNRGGQPQHF